The 26 T cell receptor beta chains in this list originate from one sample, sequenced in a study of T cell responses to AZD1222 COVID-19 vaccine. This table comes from immunoSEQ multiplex PCR, and its TCRdb copy is limited to in-frame clones, with some not included. This table has approximately 210,000 clones, 94% appearing once. Sequenced material: peripheral blood, taken 28 days after the second dose of the MenACWY control vaccine. These receptors were obtained from an adult who received the MenACWY meningococcal vaccine as a control.

The chain employs TRBV10-3 and TRBJ2-7; 10 bases align to TRBD1. The CDR3 length is 15 residues. Germline V gene data show CDR1 as ENHRY and CDR2 as SYGVKD. Germline trimming cut 6 bases from V and 3 bases from J; bases unmatched to any gene: 8. CDR3 DNA sequence: TGTGCCATCAGCAACCGGGACAGGGGTCACTACGAGCAGTACTTC. Its protein product is CAISNRDRGHYEQYF.

This clone was recorded once. The V and J genes are TRBV27 and TRBJ2-3; 9 bases align to TRBD1. Germline V gene lookup returns CDR1 MNHEY and CDR2 SMNVEV (reference sequence). CDR3 size: 13 residues. With V trimmed by 10 bases and J by 1 base, 3 bases remained unmatched. The CDR3 DNA sequence: TGTGCCACCCGGACAGGGGGCACAGATACGCAGTATTTT. Translated, it gives CATRTGGTDTQYF.

This rearrangement joins TRBV11-2 to TRBJ2-1; D not resolved. The CDR3 is made up of 13 amino acids. Germline V gives CDR1 SGHAT, CDR2 FQNNGV. Trimming pared 7 bases from V and 8 bases from J, leaving 15 bases between. The CDR3 sequence: CASTHPGHDEQFF. The CDR3, as DNA: TGTGCCAGCACCCACCCGGGTCACGATGAGCAGTTCTTC.

This clone was seen only once. The chain uses TRBV7-5 and TRBJ2-5; no DNA check was done on the table's D call, TRBD1. TRBV7-5 is labeled a pseudogene. This CDR3 has 14 residues. The CDR3 loop reads CVRSPDQGQETQYF. DNA of the CDR3: TGTGTCAGAAGCCCAGACCAGGGTCAAGAGACCCAGTACTTC.

The V call is TRBV7-9, the J call TRBJ2-7; TRBD1 agrees at 9 bases. J was trimmed by 0 bases and V by 6 bases; bases with no gene match: 9. CDR1 and CDR2 (germline): SEHNR, FQNEAQ (reference sequence). The CDR3 loop spans 16 amino acids. Here the CDR3 reads CASSPAGTGSSYEQYF. DNA for the CDR3: TGTGCCAGCAGTCCAGCCGGGACAGGGAGCTCCTACGAGCAGTACTTC.

The chain combines TRBV27 with TRBJ2-1; 7 bases align to TRBD2. The CDR3 spans 15 residues. The trim removed 3 bases at V and 3 bases at J, leaving 5 bases unmatched. Germline V CDR1 and CDR2: MNHEY, SMNVEV (reference sequence). The CDR3 spells CASSFAGDYYNEQFF. The CDR3 nucleotides read TGTGCCAGCAGTTTTGCGGGAGACTACTACAATGAGCAGTTCTTC.

This chain joins TRBV7-9 and TRBJ2-7; TRBD2 is a possible D gene (5 bases). Germline V lookup: CDR1 SEHNR, CDR2 FQNEAQ (reference sequence). Trimming removed 6 bases from V and 6 bases from J, with 12 bases in between. CDR3 length: 12 residues. CDR3 sequence (DNA): TGTGCCAGCAGATCGGTTGCGGGCGAGCAGTACTTC. It is translated as CASRSVAGEQYF.

In nucleotides, the CDR3 is TGTGCCAGCAGTTACTCGCTAGCCGCCTATAATTCACCCCTCCACTTT. This sequence encodes CASSYSLAAYNSPLHF. This rearrangement joins TRBV6-6 to TRBJ1-6; no definite D call. The length of the CDR3 is 16 residues. V was clipped by 0 bases and J by 2 bases, with 8 bases between them. Germline V CDR1 and CDR2: MNHNY, SVGAGI (reference sequence).

The rearrangement uses TRBV7-3 and TRBJ1-5, with a weak D call TRBD1 (5 bases). The CDR3 extends over 16 amino acids. V was pared by 5 bases and J by 2 bases, with 16 bases between. Germline-derived CDR1 and CDR2 are SGHTA and FQGTGA. The CDR3, as DNA: TGTGCCAGCAGCCAAAAAGTTGGGGCGGGCAATCAGCCCCAGCATTTT. Its protein product is CASSQKVGAGNQPQHF.

This clone has just one count. Here the CDR3 DNA reads TGTGCCAGCAGCTCCGTGTCCCAGGGAGCTTCACCCCTCCACTTT. The encoded protein is CASSSVSQGASPLHF. The rearrangement links TRBV7-9 to TRBJ1-6, with D possibly being TRBD1 (5 bases). Germline loops: CDR1 SEHNR, CDR2 FQNEAQ (reference sequence). The CDR3 sequence is 15 residues long. Trimming cost V 4 bases and J 9 bases, with 16 bases left between them.

This clone was picked up a small number of times. This chain joins TRBV5-4 and TRBJ1-2; 7 bases map to TRBD1. CDR3 length: 13 amino acids. CDR1 and CDR2 (germline): SGHNT, YYREEE (reference sequence). Losses at the gene ends were 4 bases for V and 4 bases for J; bases not matched to a gene: 4. For the CDR3, the DNA is TGTGCCAGCAGCGCTGGGACAGTCTATGGCTACACCTTC. Translated: CASSAGTVYGYTF.

This clone was observed once. The chain has TRBV29-1 and TRBJ2-2, with a possible D match to TRBD2 (7 bases). Germline V gene data show CDR1 as SQVTM and CDR2 as ANQGSEA. The ends were cut back, 4 bases at V and 1 base at J, with 13 bases in the middle. The CDR3 is 15 residues long. The CDR3 region has the DNA TGCAGCGTTGGGGGCGGGGGCGAGAACACCGGGGAGCTGTTTTTT. As protein: CSVGGGGENTGELFF.

The gene calls are TRBV6-1 and TRBJ2-5; the D is unclear. The germline gives CDR1 MNHNS, CDR2 SASEGT. V was shortened by 1 base and J by 5 bases, with 11 bases between the two germline ends. This CDR3 comprises 14 residues. CDR3 in amino acids: CASSEDPRRETQYF. The CDR3 region has the DNA TGTGCCAGCAGTGAAGACCCTAGGCGGGAGACCCAGTACTTC.

V usage is TRBV2 and J usage is TRBJ2-5; 7 bases line up with TRBD2. The CDR3 covers 18 residues. Germline loops: CDR1 SNHLY, CDR2 FYNNEI. Trimming took 3 bases from V and 0 from J; bases not matched to a gene: 13. This chain's CDR3 is CASSEGRIVGRNQETQYF. As DNA, the CDR3 is TGTGCCAGCAGTGAGGGCCGAATAGTCGGGAGGAACCAAGAGACCCAGTACTTC.

This chain uses TRBV9 with TRBJ2-1, with D perhaps matching TRBD1 (5 bases). This CDR3 is built from 16 residues. In germline, CDR1 is SGDLS, CDR2 YYNGEE. V lost 4 bases, J lost 3 bases, and 17 bases lay in between. The CDR3 nucleotides read TGTGCCAGCAGCCTGGGGCGGACAAAAATCTACAATGAGCAGTTCTTC. Amino acids: CASSLGRTKIYNEQFF.

This chain joins TRBV30 and TRBJ2-3; unclear D gene. With 6 bases removed from V and 0 bases from J, the gap between germline ends came to 13 bases. The CDR3 contains 14 residues. CDR1 is GTSNPN, CDR2 SVGIG, per germline (reference sequence). CDR3 sequence: CACPLAESTDTQYF. The DNA for the CDR3 is TGTGCCTGCCCACTGGCGGAAAGCACAGATACGCAGTATTTT.

The rearrangement uses TRBV6-2 or TRBV6-3 and TRBJ2-7; 11 bases agree with TRBD2. The CDR3 is 16 residues long. Looked up from germline, CDR1 is MNHEY and CDR2 is SVGEGT. Trimming took 4 bases from V and 1 from J; bases not matched to a gene: 6. The chain's CDR3 is CASSFRRLAGSYEQYF. In DNA form, the CDR3 reads TGTGCCAGCAGTTTTAGACGACTAGCGGGGTCCTACGAGCAGTACTTC.

The chain uses TRBV9 and TRBJ1-4; TRBD1 is a possible D gene (6 bases). The CDR3 is 14 residues long. Germline V lookup: CDR1 SGDLS, CDR2 YYNGEE. V shed 3 bases and J shed 4 bases, with 10 bases lying between them. The CDR3 sequence: CASSAGQNNEKLFF. In nucleotides, the CDR3 is TGTGCCAGCAGCGCCGGACAGAATAATGAAAAACTGTTTTTT.

The rearrangement joins TRBV28 to TRBJ1-1; unclear D gene. The germline V gene has CDR1 MDHEN and CDR2 SYDVKM. The CDR3 totals 12 residues. With 11 bases removed from V and 1 base from J, the gap between germline ends came to 11 bases. The CDR3 nucleotides are TGTGCCGGCGGTCTGCGGAACACTGAAGCTTTCTTT. This encodes CAGGLRNTEAFF.

The CDR3 spells CASSIDRLNTEAFF. CDR3 DNA: TGTGCCAGTAGTATAGACAGGCTGAACACTGAAGCTTTCTTT. The rearrangement links TRBV19 to TRBJ1-1, with D hard to call. Germline V CDR1 and CDR2: LNHDA, SQIVND (reference sequence). The CDR3 has 14 residues. V was cut by 0 bases and J by 0 bases, with 5 bases left in between.

This clone was counted once. V and J are TRBV7-8 and TRBJ2-1; 12 bases line up with TRBD2. Unmatched junction bases numbered 19, after V lost 5 bases and J lost 11 bases. CDR1 and CDR2 from the germline V gene are SGHVS and FQNEAQ. This CDR3 has 18 amino acids. CDR3 amino acids: CASSRWTSGIEPPDQQFF. CDR3 coding DNA: TGTGCCAGCAGCCGCTGGACTAGCGGGATTGAACCGCCCGACCAGCAGTTCTTC.

The chain links TRBV11-2 to TRBJ2-7; tentative D call: TRBD2 (8 bases). The V gene lost 5 bases and the J gene lost 2 bases, with 25 bases spanning the gap. The CDR3 spans 18 residues. Germline V CDR1 and CDR2: SGHAT, FQNNGV. The CDR3 region is CASSTPGLAQGVAYEQYF. CDR3 nucleotides: TGTGCCAGCAGCACTCCTGGACTAGCCCAGGGGGTCGCCTACGAGCAGTACTTC. Looking up the rest from reference TRBV11-2 and TRBJ2-7 gives the full variable domain: EAGVAQSPRYKIIEKRQSVAFWCNPISGHATLYWYQQILGQGPKLLIQFQNNGVVDDSQLPKDRFSAERLKGVDSTLKIQPAKLEDSAVYLCASSTPGLAQGVAYEQYFGPGTRLTVT.

The V gene is TRBV11-2, the J gene TRBJ2-7; 8 nucleotides match TRBD2. CDR3 length: 18 amino acids. CDR1 and CDR2 from the germline V gene are SGHAT and FQNNGV. V trimming: 0 bases; J trimming: 4 bases; junction bases outside the gene matches: 14. CDR3 residues: CASSLDPNLGRAGYEQYF. For the CDR3, the DNA is TGTGCCAGCAGCTTAGACCCGAACCTCGGGAGGGCCGGTTACGAGCAGTACTTC.

J is TRBJ1-2 and V is TRBV7-9; perhaps TRBD1 as D (5 bases). CDR1 SEHNR and CDR2 FQNEAQ come from the germline V gene (reference sequence). CDR3 length equals 15 residues. V was clipped by 6 bases and J by 6 bases, with 20 bases between them. The CDR3 is CASSLEGDRLDGYTF. The CDR3 DNA reads TGTGCCAGCAGTCTTGAGGGAGACAGATTAGATGGCTACACCTTC.

A single count supports this clone. This sequence joins TRBV30 and TRBJ1-6; tentatively, D is TRBD1 (6 bases). This CDR3 has 14 amino acids. V was pared by 2 bases and J by 5 bases, with 10 bases between. The germline V gene encodes CDR1 GTSNPN and CDR2 SVGIG (reference sequence). CDR3 DNA sequence: TGTGCCTGGAGTAAGGACAGCAATAATTCACCCCTCCACTTT. Its translation: CAWSKDSNNSPLHF.

The chain employs TRBV28 and TRBJ2-1; D might be TRBD1 (6 bases). The CDR3 runs 17 residues. From germline, CDR1 is MDHEN and CDR2 SYDVKM. V dropped 2 bases and J dropped 8 bases, with 22 bases sitting between them. CDR3 in DNA: TGTGCCAGCAGTTTAGGGGTCTGGGGGCGAGGGGACGATGAGCAGTTCTTC. Its translation: CASSLGVWGRGDDEQFF.